These 30 T cell receptor beta chains originate from one sample sequenced in a study of identifying expanded T cells in peripheral blood. Here immunoSEQ multiplex PCR was the method, and the copy in TCRdb shows in-frame clones only, minus some. The table includes about 58,000 clones, roughly 87% detected once. Sequencing was done on a sample of blood. All receptors derive from a person aged 18-69 years in good health.

The rearrangement links TRBV5-1 to TRBJ2-3, with D perhaps TRBD2 (5 bases). The V gene lost 0 bases and the J gene lost 0 bases, with 5 bases spanning the gap. CDR1 and CDR2 (germline): SGHRS, YFSETQ. The CDR3 length is 14 residues. The CDR3 here is CASSLAGSTDTQYF. The DNA for the CDR3 is TGCGCCAGCAGCTTGGCGGGAAGCACAGATACGCAGTATTTT.

The chain links TRBV4-2 to TRBJ1-2; D may be TRBD1 (6 bases). Trimming removed 5 bases from V and 4 bases from J, with 11 bases in between. There are 13 residues in the CDR3. Germline CDR1 is LGHNA and CDR2 is YNFKEQ. DNA for the CDR3: TGTGCCAGCAGCTACGGGACAAGCTATGGCTACACCTTC. Protein sequence: CASSYGTSYGYTF.

CDR3 sequence reads: CASSSGQAYSYEQYF. CDR3 bases: TGTGCCAGCAGCTCCGGACAGGCTTACTCCTACGAGCAGTACTTC. The rearrangement uses TRBV5-8 and TRBJ2-7; 7 bases map to TRBD1. The CDR3 runs 15 residues. Germline V gene lookup returns CDR1 SGHTS and CDR2 YDEGEE. Unmatched junction bases numbered 6, after V lost 3 bases and J lost 0 bases.

The chain uses TRBV11-3 and TRBJ2-2, with 8 positions matching TRBD1. J was trimmed by 5 bases and V by 5 bases; bases with no gene match: 10. The CDR3 is made up of 16 amino acids. CDR1 SGHNT and CDR2 YENEEA come from the germline V gene. The CDR3 is CASSRQGAVGTGELFF. CDR3 sequence (DNA): TGTGCCAGCAGCCGGCAGGGGGCGGTCGGGACCGGGGAGCTGTTTTTT.

The gene calls are TRBV19 and TRBJ2-1; weak D call: TRBD2 (5 bases). From germline, CDR1 is LNHDA and CDR2 SQIVND (reference sequence). V gave up 3 bases and J gave up 0 bases, with 12 bases separating them. The CDR3 is 16 amino acids. The CDR3 sequence: CASSITDYYSYNEQFF. The CDR3 coding sequence is TGTGCCAGTAGTATTACTGACTACTACTCCTACAATGAGCAGTTCTTC.

V usage is TRBV19 and J usage is TRBJ1-1; TRBD1 agrees at 10 bases. Losses at the gene ends were 3 bases for V and 9 bases for J; bases not matched to a gene: 10. The CDR3 is 15 amino acids. CDR1 is LNHDA, CDR2 SQIVND, per germline (reference sequence). The CDR3 DNA reads as TGTGCCAGTAGTATGGGACAGGGGTCGCTCCGAAAAGCTTTCTTT. Translated: CASSMGQGSLRKAFF.

The chain joins TRBV13 to TRBJ1-4; D perhaps matches TRBD1 (6 bases). CDR1 and CDR2 from the germline V gene are PRHDT and FYEKMQ (reference sequence). With 4 bases removed from V and 8 bases from J, the gap between germline ends came to 17 bases. The CDR3 contains 15 residues. The CDR3 nucleotides are TGTGCCAGCAGCTCTTCCGGGACATATACGGAAAAACTGTTTTTT. Translating it yields CASSSSGTYTEKLFF.

The chain links TRBV29-1 to TRBJ2-1; D possibly corresponds to TRBD2 (6 bases). Trimming removed 0 bases from V and 7 bases from J, with 10 bases in between. Germline V gene sequence: CDR1 SQVTM, CDR2 ANQGSEA. The length of the CDR3 is 13 residues. The CDR3 protein is CSVEDRAGNEQFF. The CDR3, as DNA: TGCAGCGTTGAAGATAGGGCGGGGAATGAGCAGTTCTTC.

The chain uses TRBV6-7 and TRBJ1-4, with no clear D. TRBV6-7 is placed among ORFs of uncertain function. V lost 1 base, J lost 7 bases, and 7 bases lay in between. The CDR3 runs to 13 residues. CDR3 DNA: TGTGCCAGCAGTTACTGCTGGGGTGAAAAACTGTTTTTT. This codes for CASSYCWGEKLFF.

The chain employs TRBV11-3 and TRBJ2-1, with TRBD1 as a possible D gene (6 bases). This CDR3 contains 15 residues. V lost 3 bases to trimming and J lost 12 bases, with 21 bases between them. Germline V gene sequence: CDR1 SGHNT, CDR2 YENEEA. Written as DNA, the CDR3 is TGTGCCAGCAGCTTTCCTGAGGTTACGGGGACAAGGCAGTTCTTC. It translates to CASSFPEVTGTRQFF.

The V gene is TRBV7-2, the J gene TRBJ2-7; 7 nucleotides match TRBD1. In germline, CDR1 is SGHTA, CDR2 FQGNSA. The CDR3 covers 14 residues. The V and J ends lost 4 bases and 3 bases, in that order; junction bases with no gene match: 6. CDR3 residues: CASSSNRGHYEQYF. CDR3 DNA: TGTGCCAGCAGCTCGAACAGGGGACACTACGAGCAGTACTTC.

The genes are TRBV2 and TRBJ2-2, with 14 nucleotides matching TRBD2. The length of the CDR3 is 15 residues. Germline values: CDR1 SNHLY, CDR2 FYNNEI. Trimming cost V 6 bases and J 7 bases; bases outside gene matches: 4. The CDR3 region has the DNA TGTGCCAGCAGCCGACTAGCGGGAGGGGGCGGGGAGCTGTTTTTT. Its translation: CASSRLAGGGGELFF.

The J gene is TRBJ2-1, the V gene TRBV4-3; D is possibly TRBD1 (5 bases). There are 14 residues in the CDR3. Trimming shortened V by 2 bases and J by 7 bases, and 12 bases separated the two germline ends. CDR1 is LGHNA, CDR2 YSLEER, per germline. The chain's CDR3 is CASSQPTTGNEQFF. Written as DNA, the CDR3 is TGCGCCAGCAGCCAACCTACTACAGGAAATGAGCAGTTCTTC.

This chain links TRBV6-6 with TRBJ1-6, with D possibly matching TRBD1 (6 bases). The V end lost 0 bases, the J end lost 8 bases, and 11 bases lay between the germline ends. The CDR3 has 15 amino acids. Germline-derived CDR1 and CDR2 are MNHNY and SVGAGI (reference sequence). The CDR3 DNA follows: TGTGCCAGCAGTTACTCAGGGGACAAGGATTCACCCCTCCACTTT. It encodes CASSYSGDKDSPLHF.

V is TRBV6-1 and J is TRBJ1-5, with a weak D call TRBD1 (6 bases). V was shortened by 6 bases and J by 4 bases, with 13 bases between the two germline ends. Germline values: CDR1 MNHNS, CDR2 SASEGT. The CDR3 runs to 14 residues. The CDR3 DNA reads TGTGCCAGCAGCCAGGGGACTTTTAATCAGCCCCAGCATTTT. Encoded protein: CASSQGTFNQPQHF.

The chain has TRBV10-3 and TRBJ1-1; no definite D call. The germline CDR1 and CDR2 sequences are ENHRY and SYGVKD. V was shortened by 0 bases and J by 5 bases, with 13 bases between the two germline ends. The CDR3 covers 15 residues. The CDR3 sequence is CAISESTTRLTEAFF. The CDR3 nucleotides are TGTGCCATCAGTGAGTCGACCACCCGTCTGACTGAAGCTTTCTTT.

This clone was recorded once. The chain couples TRBV6-5 to TRBJ1-1; D not resolved. Per germline, CDR1 MNHEY and CDR2 SVGAGI. V lost 7 bases to trimming and J lost 4 bases, with 19 bases between them. The CDR3 has 15 amino acids. The CDR3 nucleotides are TGTGCCAGCATTAAGGAGTCCGGGCGCGTCACTGAAGCTTTCTTT. Amino acids: CASIKESGRVTEAFF.

This chain joins TRBV7-2 and TRBJ2-4, with unresolved D. Germline lookup yields CDR1 SGHTA and CDR2 FQGNSA. This CDR3 comprises 13 residues. Trimming left V 2 bases short and J 1 base short, with 3 bases between. The CDR3 loop is CASSLSAKNIQYF. CDR3 DNA sequence: TGTGCCAGCAGCTTATCGGCCAAAAACATTCAGTACTTC.

The rearrangement joins TRBV2 to TRBJ2-7, with D tentatively TRBD1 or TRBD2 (5 bases each). With 9 bases removed from V and 6 bases from J, the gap between germline ends came to 21 bases. The CDR3 is 14 amino acids. Looked up from germline, CDR1 is SNHLY and CDR2 is FYNNEI. The DNA of the CDR3 is TGTGCCAGTCGGTGGCTCCTTGGGACCGGCGAGCAGTACTTC. Protein product: CASRWLLGTGEQYF. Together with reference TRBV2 and TRBJ2-7, the CDR3 gives the full variable domain: EPEVTQTPSHQVTQMGQEVILRCVPISNHLYFYWYRQILGQKVEFLVSFYNNEISEKSEIFDDQFSVERPDGSNFTLKIRSTKLEDSAMYFCASRWLLGTGEQYFGPGTRLTVT.

This clone was detected only a few times. The chain couples TRBV6-5 to TRBJ1-3; TRBD1 aligns across 8 bases. The CDR3 consists of 14 residues. Germline lookup yields CDR1 MNHEY and CDR2 SVGAGI. V lost 7 bases to trimming and J lost 1 base; unmatched junction nucleotides: 3. The CDR3 protein is CASMGQASGNTIYF. The CDR3 nucleotides read TGTGCCAGCATGGGACAGGCTTCTGGAAACACCATATATTTT.

This clone counts as medium-sized (0.01 to 0.1%). The chain links TRBV6-5 to TRBJ2-7; TRBD1 aligns across 9 bases. Germline values: CDR1 MNHEY, CDR2 SVGAGI. Trimming removed 0 bases from V and 5 bases from J; junction bases left unmatched: 5. The CDR3 is 15 amino acids. The CDR3 nucleotides are TGTGCCAGCAGTTACTCTGGGACAGGGAGGAACGAGCAGTACTTC. This translates into CASSYSGTGRNEQYF.

The chain recombines TRBV19 with TRBJ2-4; D perhaps matches TRBD2 (5 bases). The germline V and J ends were trimmed by 2 bases and 6 bases, with 11 bases remaining between them. CDR3 size: 14 residues. CDR1 and CDR2 (germline): LNHDA, SQIVND (reference sequence). Here the CDR3 reads CASSISSSGNIQYF. Here the CDR3 DNA reads TGTGCCAGTAGTATAAGTTCGAGCGGAAACATTCAGTACTTC.

V is TRBV4-1 and J is TRBJ2-1; maybe TRBD1 (5 bases). The germline CDR1 and CDR2 sequences are MGHRA and YSYEKL. This CDR3 has 17 residues. Trimming pared 5 bases from V and 1 base from J, leaving 18 bases between. CDR3 in DNA: TGCGCCAGCAGCTATCGTGGGGCGTTTGGGTCCTACAATGAGCAGTTCTTC. As protein: CASSYRGAFGSYNEQFF.

The chain has TRBV30 and TRBJ2-7; the D gene is possibly TRBD2 (5 bases). Trimming removed 2 bases at V and 3 bases at J, with 8 bases between. The CDR3 totals 12 residues. CDR1 and CDR2 from the germline V gene are GTSNPN and SVGIG (reference sequence). CDR3 sequence: CAWSSGSYEQYF. CDR3 DNA: TGTGCCTGGAGTAGCGGCAGCTACGAGCAGTACTTC.

The chain carries TRBV5-6 and TRBJ2-2; the D gene is possibly TRBD2 (6 bases). Germline V lookup: CDR1 SGHDT, CDR2 YYEEEE. The CDR3 totals 15 residues. The V and J ends lost 1 base and 1 base respectively, with 8 bases between them. The CDR3 is CASSLLGGNTGELFF. The CDR3 coding sequence is TGTGCCAGCAGCTTGCTGGGGGGGAACACCGGGGAGCTGTTTTTT.

The genes are TRBV30 and TRBJ2-2; D is undetermined. CDR1 and CDR2 (germline): GTSNPN, SVGIG (reference sequence). The CDR3 has 14 residues. With 3 bases removed from V and 0 bases from J, the gap between germline ends came to 8 bases. The CDR3 is CAWRLYPNTGELFF. The DNA of the CDR3 is TGTGCCTGGAGGCTCTACCCGAACACCGGGGAGCTGTTTTTT.

The V call is TRBV6-1, the J call TRBJ1-5; no clear D gene. The CDR3 totals 14 residues. CDR1 is MNHNS, CDR2 SASEGT, per germline. V was pared by 3 bases and J by 7 bases, with 13 bases between. The CDR3 coding sequence is TGTGCCAGCAGTGAGAACCGGGTGAGGCAGCCCCAGCATTTT. This encodes CASSENRVRQPQHF.

V gene TRBV5-1 combines with J gene TRBJ1-1; the match to TRBD1 covers 9 bases. Germline-derived CDR1 and CDR2 are SGHRS and YFSETQ. Trimming cost V 4 bases and J 4 bases; bases outside gene matches: 5. The CDR3 has 14 residues. CDR3 bases: TGCGCCAGCAGCGGGGGACAGGGTGGCACTGAAGCTTTCTTT. This gives the protein CASSGGQGGTEAFF. The full variable domain, completed using reference TRBV5-1 and TRBJ1-1, is KAGVTQTPRYLIKTRGQQVTLSCSPISGHRSVSWYQQTPGQGLQFLFEYFSETQRNKGNFPGRFSGRQFSNSRSEMNVSTLELGDSALYLCASSGGQGGTEAFFGQGTRLTVV.

The chain has TRBV7-9 and TRBJ2-1; TRBD1 aligns across 8 bases. The germline gives CDR1 SEHNR, CDR2 FQNEAQ (reference sequence). The CDR3 consists of 15 residues. Germline trimming cut 2 bases from V and 7 bases from J; bases unmatched to any gene: 7. CDR3 sequence (DNA): TGTGCCAGCAGCTTAATCGCAGGGGGCTCAAATGAGCAGTTCTTC. Its translation is CASSLIAGGSNEQFF.

V usage is TRBV6-5 and J usage is TRBJ2-3, with 9 bases matching TRBD1. V shed 4 bases, J shed 5 bases, and the junction held 10 bases outside the gene matches. This CDR3 contains 16 residues. Germline CDR1 MNHEY, CDR2 SVGAGI. The CDR3 coding sequence is TGTGCCAGCAGTTTCCATAGGGGACAGGGTAAAGATACGCAGTATTTT. Translation: CASSFHRGQGKDTQYF.